The clone carrying this T cell receptor beta chain was observed a few times. This CDR3 has 17 amino acids. Germline trimming cut 1 base from V and 2 bases from J; bases unmatched to any gene: 8. Germline V lookup: CDR1 MGHRA, CDR2 YSYEKL. The entry originates in a study of blood T cells in healthy people across ages. Study-wide context: About one barcoded beta molecule per two T cells came from capture by template switching.

PCR was performed a second time for about 6 to 12 cycles using a sample-barcoded 5' primer and a J-beta primer mix. TCRdb ran MiXCR on the 5' RACE reads and lists one entry per CDR3 protein. In the table there are about 1.8 million distinct CDR3 sequences, around half of which are singletons. Sequencing used blood. The rearrangement uses TRBV4-1 and TRBJ2-5; 9 nucleotides agree with TRBD2. The sequence derives from a woman aged 40-49 years in good health. The CDR3 sequence is CASSQVLAGSKQETQYF. The CDR3 DNA sequence: TGCGCCAGCAGCCAAGTACTAGCGGGCTCCAAACAAGAGACCCAGTACTTC.